What follows describes a single T cell receptor beta chain. Its antigen remains unidentified. Germline V gene lookup returns CDR1 MNHEY and CDR2 SMNVEV (reference sequence). The CDR3 loop spans 14 amino acids. The V and J ends lost 10 bases and 3 bases respectively, with 16 bases between them. This sample is part of a study of CD8 T cells in Susac syndrome. Study-wide results and limits: That the number of individuals in its TCR sequencing and HLA analysis was relatively small was acknowledged by the study.

FACS enriched CD8+ TEMRA cells, while bulk CD8+ and CD4+ were negatively isolated. Random-hexamer reverse transcription was applied to roughly 0.45 to 1 ug RNA. Amplification of TCR beta CDR3 spanned 54 Vbeta and 13 Jbeta via immunoSEQ multiplex PCR. Each CDR3 protein is one row after TCRdb ran MiXCR on the immunoSEQ multiplex PCR reads. The sample consists of about 440,000 distinct CDR3 sequences, 85% of them appearing once. The chain is built from TRBV27 and TRBJ2-1, with a weak D call TRBD2 (6 bases). This sequence was found in a human donor with multiple sclerosis. Sample: CD8+ T cells from PBMCs. The CDR3 loop reads CATSPGTDYNEQFF. CDR3 DNA sequence: TGTGCCACCTCTCCTGGGACTGACTACAATGAGCAGTTCTTC.